This T cell receptor beta chain was sequenced during a study of cytomegalovirus exposure and HLA in healthy donors (TCRdb year 2017). Study-wide context: In an earlier analysis of under 600 of the donors, 250 to 350 Gb of sequence data and 90 million to 120 million unique TCR beta sequences from 150 million to 200 million T cells were reported. All discovery cohort repertoires had been generated using a single sequencing platform. Among 300 to 500 genotyped donors of the cohort, an average of roughly 230,000 unique TCR beta nucleotide sequences was sequenced per donor, of which 15% to 20% were non-productive. A handful of DR-DQ haplotypes were handled as single units for association and clustering because linkage in the cohort was strong. An early release covering 500 to 750 HLA-typed donors comprised about 300 gigabases of sequencing data and roughly 86 million unique TCR sequences. The study used immunosequencing to profile the T cell repertoires of under 700 subjects and linked those repertoires to cytomegalovirus serostatus. Typing coverage differed by locus: A, B, C, DRB1 and DQB1 were typed in about 620-630 donors, DQA1 in about 510, DPA1 in some 610, and DPB1 in approximately 450. Of the approximately 400 genotyped donors, about 80% fell in the genetic ancestry cluster associated with self-reported Caucasian donors. In the later analysis, no new phenotypic data were used to find candidate immune exposures; instead, reliance was placed on TCR beta sequences and their occurrence across donors. To predict cytomegalovirus infection status, the study combined high-throughput TCR immunosequencing, statistical association of individual TCRs with disease status, and machine learning. An earlier analysis of some 500 of the donors used high-throughput TCR beta sequencing to judge whether each TCR beta V gene segment behaved as functional or pseudogenic. Along with the 666-subject first cohort, a separate validation cohort of around 110 different subjects was used. Donor age, sex, ethnicity and CMV serostatus were compiled alongside the repertoire data. Genome-wide SNP genotypes for about three fifths of the roughly 700 donors were used in a later genetic analysis, which treated that subset as a discovery cohort. A later analysis re-examined previously published TCR beta repertoires from more than 600 donors and added high-resolution HLA genotyping to investigate patterns of TCR occurrence. The study was designed to test whether signatures of past pathogen exposure could be identified by cataloging public T cell receptors. Class I and class II HLA loci were covered by the typing at four-digit resolution. Broader findings and caveats from the paper: According to a later analysis, most CMV-associated TCR beta chains appeared to be HLA-restricted, and the HLA associations seemed to be driven largely by CMV exposure. Immune exposure information for the cohort was limited to CMV serostatus. The study listed 150 to 200 TCR beta chains as associated with cytomegalovirus. A further reported finding was that TCR beta sequences accurately predicted the HLA-A and HLA-B alleles for most subjects in the first cohort. Linkage disequilibrium might explain the correlated functional status among segregating V segments, but an unknown experimental factor could not be ruled out. In vitro tests confirmed that a few of the cytomegalovirus-associated TCR beta chains recognize cytomegalovirus antigens. In a later genetic analysis, fewer N-insertions in productive TCRs were reported among donors in an Asian-associated ancestry cluster than the approximately 630-donor mean. The authors suggested that the approach could potentially be extended to other disease states and immunological phenotypes. In a later analysis, HLA-associated TCR beta chains showed more clonal expansion and lower generation probabilities than non-associated chains that were equally common. When HLA alleles, especially DR and DQ, strongly co-occurred, TCR associations were difficult to assign to individual alleles. Approximately 16 rarely observed V segments, including chromosome 9 orphons, were excluded from the earlier analysis of about 610 of the donors because counts were too low. Because the 87-base-pair reads could not distinguish some IMGT-functional V segments, including TRBV6-2 and TRBV6-3, those segments were excluded. The sequencing pipeline was judged likely to have produced a cluster of highly shared sequence variants as a technical artifact. While some public TCRs were present in many individuals, most TCR sequences turned up only very rarely across donors. Only TCR beta chains were sequenced in this cohort, and the absence of alpha or paired-chain data limited detectable features. Cytomegalovirus status was reported to be diagnosed by the classifier with high specificity and sensitivity in both the original and validation cohorts. In a later analysis, the rate of TCR association differed among HLA loci, with DRB1 alleles having the most associated TCRs and HLA-C alleles having the fewest. At a false discovery rate of 0.05, a later analysis linked under 20,000 TCR beta sequences to specific HLA alleles. According to a later analysis, parvovirus B19, influenza, CMV and Epstein-Barr virus appeared linked to several top co-occurrence clusters. In an earlier analysis of several hundred of the donors, most TCR beta V segments were observed in productive rearrangements about 87% or about 30% of the time, broadly matching IMGT annotations. HLA typing was unavailable for some donors at each locus, so association tests used only the typed subset. Roughly uniform sequencing depth across donors was assumed in presence/absence analyses, although this assumption may not hold. An association between a missense DCLRE1C variant and V-gene and J-gene trimming of TCR beta chains was found in a later genetic analysis and replicated in an independent cohort.

The cohort consisted of approximately 670 healthy bone marrow donors. At the time of sampling, all cohort members were nominally healthy, though unrecorded immune exposures were likely present. The donor was CMV seronegative and belonged to the group of 320 or so seronegative cohort members. Every donor gave a peripheral blood sample, and the peripheral blood mononuclear cells from that sample were used for TCR beta sequencing. Genomic DNA was extracted from the blood cell samples with the Qiagen DNeasy Blood Extraction Kit. The V end loses 0 bases and the J end loses 3 bases, and a stretch of 10 bases separates them. Per the germline V gene (reference sequence), SGHKS is the CDR1 and YYEKEE is the CDR2. Spanning cysteine to phenylalanine, the CDR3 consists of 14 amino acids. The CDR3 DNA has 42 bases and is translated from base 1. Concerning this clone itself: Its antigen is unknown. Base qualities are not provided; no much larger clone lies one nucleotide away.

The method was the immunoSEQ multiplex PCR assay. The multiplex PCR relied on a mix of 60 forward primers for TCR Vbeta segments and 13 reverse primers for TCR Jbeta segments. The CDR3 region of rearranged TCR beta genes was amplified from genomic DNA with a multiplex PCR assay. On the Illumina HiSeq System, the amplified TCR beta libraries were sequenced as 87-base-pair reads. For the original study's pipeline: Across the roughly 670 repertoires, a later analysis counted 80 million or so unique TCR beta chains, roughly 11 million of which were shared by at least two donors. A nearest-neighbor algorithm error-corrected the raw reads and collapsed the reads into unique sequences, merging closely related sequences to remove PCR and sequencing errors. V, D and J gene segments were assigned by aligning CDR3 sequences to IMGT reference sequences. For a sequence to be retained, a match of at least six nucleotides was required to both a V gene segment and a J gene segment. A rearrangement was called productive if the CDR3 had no stop codons and remained in frame with V and J, and every other rearrangement was called non-productive. Following IMGT convention, CDR3 was defined as the stretch from the second conserved V-encoded cysteine up to the conserved J-encoded phenylalanine. The earlier analysis of about 590 of the donors excluded sequences that lacked an unambiguous match to a single V gene segment. In an earlier analysis of a few hundred of the donors, V segments were called functional above 56.7% productive rearrangements and were called segregating when the between-donor standard deviation exceeded 5%. A statistical classification framework was built for diagnosing cytomegalovirus status from the catalog of TCR beta chain sequences. A later analysis assigned V and J genes by comparing TCR nucleotide sequences with IMGT/GENE-DB human TR gene sequences. The TCRdist pipeline was used in a later analysis to assign CDR3 sequences and most-parsimonious VDJ recombination scenarios. In a later analysis, each TCR beta chain was defined by its CDR3 amino acid sequence together with its V-gene family, and reads without a unique V-gene family were excluded. As a way to deal with suspected cross-contamination and a sequencing artifact, a later analysis dropped 640 or so nucleotide sequences that were highly shared and had low generation probability. In a later analysis, a clonal expansion index for each public chain was calculated from normalized within-repertoire ranks of inferred template counts. Generation probabilities in a later analysis came from a VDJ recombination model fitted to out-of-frame rearrangements, and those results were checked against IGoR. A later analysis scored TCR-TCR, TCR-HLA and TCR-CMV co-occurrence with hypergeometric tests, applying a repertoire-size bias correction to TCR pairs. A later analysis estimated false discovery rates by permuting HLA or CMV assignments 20 times. In a later analysis, co-occurring TCRs were grouped with DBSCAN, and TCRdist sequence similarity was added when clustering was performed within HLA-allele-positive subsets. Repertoires with fewer than 30,000 or more than 120,000 public chains were left out of co-occurrence clustering, as were a handful of repertoires with anomalous nucleotide sharing. This is the immuneACCESS table as TCRdb keeps it, with only in-frame sequences that have V and J called. A part of the clones is gone; compared with another copy, unresolved V genes explain less than half, and the rest is unexplained. V and J calls and clone size come straight from that table; D and trimming were deduced from the DNA. A total of 200,000 to 250,000 clones appear in this sample, around 89% of them only once. About 1% of the sample is held by the ten biggest clonotypes.

The TCR sequence derives from a woman aged 18-35 years in good health and CMV-seronegative. The sequencing input was PBMCs. The sequence joins TRBV5-5 to TRBJ2-7, with no confident D gene call. The DNA reads TGTGCCAGCAGCTTGGGAACGTTCAGCTACGAGCAGTACTTC. It translates to CASSLGTFSYEQYF.